This T cell receptor (beta chain) was captured in a study of OX40 agonist ivuxolimab in advanced cancers. Findings of the study overall: Clonal expansion from baseline to week 6 occurred in both CD4+ and CD8+ T cells.

Data came from immunoSEQ multiplex PCR; TCRdb stores just in-frame clones and leaves some out. The data hold over 65,000 clones, with 84% observed a single time. A single count supports this clone. Its antigen is undetermined. Per the germline V gene, CDR1 is SGHAT and CDR2 is FQDESV (reference sequence). The CDR3 is 12 residues long. V gave up 3 bases and J gave up 6 bases, with 7 bases separating them. This chain joins TRBV11-1 and TRBJ2-3, with D tentatively TRBD2 (6 bases). This receptor was taken from an adult with an advanced solid tumor such as melanoma, head and neck, liver or kidney cancer. The specimen was CD4+ or CD8+ T cells sorted from blood, collected in a trial of the OX40 agonist ivuxolimab. CDR3 region: CASSFGGDTQYF. CDR3 bases: TGTGCCAGCAGCTTTGGGGGGGATACGCAGTATTTT.